This TCR beta chain was captured by sequencing in a study of control samples from healthy donors and cancer patients (dated by TCRdb to between 2020 and 2021). The library was built by means of the immunoSEQ multiplex PCR assay. TCRdb re-hosts the immuneACCESS table, in-frame sequences only. Its copies lack some clones; in the studies checked, an unresolved V gene accounts for under half of them, and the cause for the rest is not known. The sample data list around 84,000 clones, and roughly 91% of these were observed just once. Of the sample, 15% to 19% falls within the top ten clones. For CDR1 and CDR2, the germline V gene (reference sequence) lists SEHNR and FQNEAQ. Between the V and J ends, shortened by 5 bases and 0 bases respectively, the junction contains 11 bases. The CDR3 goes from the cysteine to the phenylalanine over 15 residues. The only DNA kept is the CDR3, 45 bases in frame from the first base.

To note about this clone: The antigen it recognizes is unknown. Within one base of it there is no much larger clone, and no base qualities were kept.

The TCR comes from a man in his thirties or forties in good health. Sequencing used blood. Here the chain combines TRBV7-9 and TRBJ1-3; confidence is insufficient to name the D gene. The CDR3 region: CASSRGDGSGNTIYF. The DNA reads TGTGCCAGCAGCCGAGGAGACGGCTCTGGAAACACCATATATTTT.